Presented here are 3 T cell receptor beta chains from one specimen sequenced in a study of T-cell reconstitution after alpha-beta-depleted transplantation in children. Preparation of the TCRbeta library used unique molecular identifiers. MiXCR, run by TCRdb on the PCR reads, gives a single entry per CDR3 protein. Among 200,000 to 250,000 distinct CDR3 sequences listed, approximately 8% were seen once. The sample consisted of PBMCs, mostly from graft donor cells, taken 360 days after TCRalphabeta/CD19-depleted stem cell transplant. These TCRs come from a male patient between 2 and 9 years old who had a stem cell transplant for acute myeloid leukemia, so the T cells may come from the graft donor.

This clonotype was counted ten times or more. The DNA for the CDR3 is TGCGCCAGCAGCCAAGATTACAAGGGGGGAGGTAATGAGCAGTTCTTC. Translating gives CASSQDYKGGGNEQFF. The V and J genes are TRBV4-3 and TRBJ2-1; D tentatively reads TRBD1 or TRBD2 (6 bases each). Germline-derived CDR1 and CDR2 are LGHNA and YSLEER. Trimming cost V 0 bases and J 7 bases, with 16 bases left between them. CDR3 length: 16 amino acids.

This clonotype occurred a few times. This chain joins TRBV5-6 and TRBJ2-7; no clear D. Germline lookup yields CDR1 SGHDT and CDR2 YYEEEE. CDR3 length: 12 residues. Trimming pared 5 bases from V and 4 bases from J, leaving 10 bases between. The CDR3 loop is CASRNQAYEQYF. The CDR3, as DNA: TGTGCCAGCAGGAATCAGGCTTACGAGCAGTACTTC. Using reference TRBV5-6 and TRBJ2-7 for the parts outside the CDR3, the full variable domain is DAGVTQSPTHLIKTRGQQVTLRCSPKSGHDTVSWYQQALGQGPQFIFQYYEEEERQRGNFPDRFSGHQFPNYSSELNVNALLLGDSALYLCASRNQAYEQYFGPGTRLTVT.

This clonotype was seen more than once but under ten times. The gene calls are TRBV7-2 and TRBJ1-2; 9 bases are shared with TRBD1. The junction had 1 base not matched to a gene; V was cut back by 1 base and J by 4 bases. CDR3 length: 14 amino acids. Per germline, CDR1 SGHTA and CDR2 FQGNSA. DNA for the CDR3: TGTGCCAGCAGCTTAGGGACAGGGGTCTATGGCTACACCTTC. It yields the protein CASSLGTGVYGYTF.